This T cell receptor (beta chain) was found in a study of T cell responses to AZD1222 COVID-19 vaccine. Assay: immunoSEQ multiplex PCR; the TCRdb copy retains only in-frame clones and omits some. Of tens of thousands of clones in the sample, approximately 89% were seen once. Trimming stripped 0 bases from V and 5 bases from J, with 18 bases between. Germline-derived CDR1 and CDR2 are LGHDT and YNNKEL (reference sequence). The CDR3 length is 17 residues. This sequence was found in an adult in good health. V and J are TRBV3-1 (or the pseudogene TRBV3-2) and TRBJ2-3; maybe TRBD2 (6 bases). Source: peripheral blood, taken on day 0 of AZD1222 vaccination. CDR3: CASSQESVGGEKDTQYF. The CDR3 DNA is TGTGCCAGCAGCCAAGAAAGCGTCGGCGGGGAGAAAGATACGCAGTATTTT.